The 31 T cell receptor beta chains below were found in one sample sequenced in a study of T cells after posttransplantation cyclophosphamide. The method was immunoSEQ multiplex PCR; TCRdb's version includes in-frame clones alone and lacks a portion of them. Sampling found some 43,000 clones, none seen once. What was sequenced was PBMCs. Receptors originate from a man in his forties or fifties in good health, CMV-negative, and a related stem cell transplant donor.

This clone was detected ten times or more. V and J are TRBV5-6 and TRBJ2-7; D unclear. The CDR3 is 11 amino acids. Trimming stripped 1 base from V and 6 bases from J, with 5 bases between. CDR1 is SGHDT and CDR2 is YYEEEE in the germline V gene. CDR3 DNA: TGTGCCAGCAGCTTGCTTTTCGAGCAGTACTTC. Encoded protein: CASSLLFEQYF.

This clone was counted many times. This chain joins TRBV5-6 and TRBJ2-1, with no clear D. V dropped 2 bases and J dropped 7 bases, with 7 bases sitting between them. This CDR3 has 12 residues. The V gene's germline CDR1 is SGHDT and CDR2 YYEEEE. CDR3 sequence: CASSLTGNEQFF. The CDR3 DNA is TGTGCCAGCAGCTTAACGGGTAATGAGCAGTTCTTC.

This clone appeared many times. The genes are TRBV19 and TRBJ2-1; TRBD2 matches 8 bases. Germline CDR1 is LNHDA and CDR2 is SQIVND (reference sequence). This CDR3 contains 15 residues. Trimming at V came to 5 bases and at J to 6 bases, leaving 9 bases not matched to a gene. The CDR3 DNA is TGTGCCAGTAGTGCGGGACTAGGGATCGGCAATGAGCAGTTCTTC. It is translated as CASSAGLGIGNEQFF.

This clone was seen repeatedly, ten times or more. V and J are TRBV9 and TRBJ1-1; 7 bases are shared with TRBD1. With V trimmed by 0 bases and J by 2 bases, 10 bases remained unmatched. Looked up from germline, CDR1 is SGDLS and CDR2 is YYNGEE. The CDR3 runs to 17 residues. In nucleotides, the CDR3 is TGTGCCAGCAGCGTAGGTGGAGGGGGCGAAACCAACACTGAAGCTTTCTTT. It encodes CASSVGGGGETNTEAFF. Complete variable domain (other parts from reference TRBV9 and TRBJ1-1): DSGVTQTPKHLITATGQRVTLRCSPRSGDLSVYWYQQSLDQGLQFLIQYYNGEERAKGNILERFSAQQFPDLHSELNLSSLELGDSALYFCASSVGGGGETNTEAFFGQGTRLTVV.

This clone occurred many times. The chain is built from TRBV10-2 and TRBJ2-7; 8 positions match TRBD2. The better agreement between TRBJ2-5 and the DNA end casts doubt on the J call. The V gene's germline CDR1 is WSHSY and CDR2 SAAADI. The CDR3 sequence is 13 residues long. The CDR3 region has the DNA TGCGCCAGCAGTTTTAGCGGGGCGGAGACCCAGTACTTC. Translation gives CASSFSGAETQYF.

This clone has at least ten counts. The gene calls are TRBV2 and TRBJ1-3; no reliable D call. The CDR3 is made up of 15 amino acids. The V gene lost 3 bases and the J gene lost 0 bases, with 9 bases spanning the gap. Germline V CDR1 and CDR2: SNHLY, FYNNEI. CDR3 protein: CASSETSVSGNTIYF. CDR3 nucleotide sequence: TGTGCCAGCAGTGAGACTTCCGTCTCTGGAAACACCATATATTTT.

This clone appeared many times. The J gene is TRBJ1-3, the V gene TRBV30, with 8 bases aligning to TRBD1. The CDR3 extends over 12 amino acids. V was pared by 7 bases and J by 4 bases, with 3 bases of the junction left unmatched. Germline values: CDR1 GTSNPN, CDR2 SVGIG (reference sequence). CDR3 coding DNA: TGTGCCTCAACAGGGGGGGGAAACACCATATATTTT. It specifies CASTGGGNTIYF.

In its sample, this clone was seen many times. This chain connects TRBV5-8 to TRBJ2-1, with 10 bases matching TRBD2. The V gene's germline CDR1 is SGHTS and CDR2 YDEGEE. Germline trimming cut 0 bases from V and 8 bases from J; bases unmatched to any gene: 5. The CDR3 sequence is 15 residues long. The CDR3: CASSLASGRGHEQFF. CDR3 sequence (DNA): TGTGCCAGCAGCTTGGCTAGCGGGAGAGGGCATGAGCAGTTCTTC.

The sample holds many counts of this clone. The rearrangement uses TRBV28 and TRBJ2-3; D remains unclear. V lost 10 bases to trimming and J lost 4 bases, with 12 bases between them. CDR3 length equals 12 residues. CDR1 and CDR2 from the germline V gene are MDHEN and SYDVKM. The CDR3 nucleotides read TGTGCCACGAGATCCGGGTCAGATACGCAGTATTTT. This codes for CATRSGSDTQYF.

This clone was seen ten or more times. V is TRBV28 and J is TRBJ2-7; weak D call: TRBD1 (6 bases). The CDR3 has 12 amino acids. V was cut by 10 bases and J by 0 bases, with 10 bases left in between. Germline loops: CDR1 MDHEN, CDR2 SYDVKM. The CDR3 is CATHRASYEQYF. The CDR3 nucleotides are TGTGCCACCCACAGGGCCTCCTACGAGCAGTACTTC.

This clone was observed at least ten times. The chain combines TRBV28 with TRBJ2-3, with 7 bases fitting TRBD2. This CDR3 region has 14 residues. Germline lookup yields CDR1 MDHEN and CDR2 SYDVKM. Trimming at V came to 6 bases and at J to 0 bases, leaving 3 bases not matched to a gene. The CDR3 coding sequence is TGTGCCAGCAGATTTAGCGGGAGCACAGATACGCAGTATTTT. Its protein product is CASRFSGSTDTQYF.

This clone was seen at least ten times. This chain joins TRBV9 and TRBJ1-2; D possibly corresponds to TRBD1 (5 bases). The V end lost 5 bases, the J end lost 7 bases, and 18 bases lay between the germline ends. CDR3 length: 14 residues. Germline V lookup: CDR1 SGDLS, CDR2 YYNGEE. DNA of the CDR3: TGTGCCAGCAGTCTTTGGGGGGGGGTGAGTGGCTACACCTTC. Translation gives CASSLWGGVSGYTF.

Ten or more counts support this clone. The chain carries TRBV27 and TRBJ1-6; D is ambiguous. The germline V and J ends were trimmed by 2 bases and 9 bases, with 11 bases remaining between them. Germline V gene lookup returns CDR1 MNHEY and CDR2 SMNVEV (reference sequence). The CDR3 sequence is 14 residues long. The CDR3 here is CASSLTVFGSPLHF. In DNA form, the CDR3 reads TGTGCCAGCAGTTTAACGGTCTTTGGTTCACCCCTCCACTTT.

In its sample, this clone was seen many times. This chain joins TRBV6-5 and TRBJ1-1; D unclear. The CDR3 runs 12 residues. Germline-derived CDR1 and CDR2 are MNHEY and SVGAGI. V gave up 5 bases and J gave up 6 bases, with 10 bases separating them. This CDR3 reads CASSRTGAEAFF. In DNA, the CDR3 is TGTGCCAGCAGTAGGACTGGCGCTGAAGCTTTCTTT.

This clone was seen repeatedly, ten times or more. The CDR3 sequence: CASSAETNTEAFF. The DNA of the CDR3 is TGTGCCAGCAGTGCGGAGACGAACACTGAAGCTTTCTTT. The chain recombines TRBV2 with TRBJ1-1; no definite D call. The germline V gene has CDR1 SNHLY and CDR2 FYNNEI. The ends were cut back, 4 bases at V and 1 base at J, with 7 bases in the middle. This CDR3 comprises 13 residues.

This clone was observed at least ten times. This chain joins TRBV6-1 and TRBJ2-2, with 8 bases fitting TRBD2. Trimming removed 5 bases from V and 6 bases from J; junction bases left unmatched: 8. Germline CDR1 MNHNS, CDR2 SASEGT. There are 15 residues in the CDR3. In DNA, the CDR3 is TGTGCCAGCAGTACCGGGACTAGTTGGTCCGGGGAGCTGTTTTTT. Protein: CASSTGTSWSGELFF.

This clone appeared many times. V usage is TRBV10-3 and J usage is TRBJ1-5; 8 positions agree with TRBD1. J lost 3 bases, V lost 1 base, and 14 bases had no gene match. CDR1 ENHRY and CDR2 SYGVKD come from the germline V gene. The CDR3 is 19 residues long. This chain's CDR3 is CAISELRASGTGLNQPQHF. The CDR3 nucleotides are TGTGCCATCAGTGAGTTACGCGCTTCCGGGACAGGTCTCAATCAGCCCCAGCATTTT.

The sample holds many counts of this clone. V gene TRBV28 combines with J gene TRBJ1-5; possibly TRBD1 for D (5 bases). The germline gives CDR1 MDHEN, CDR2 SYDVKM. V lost 5 bases and J lost 3, with 14 bases in between. CDR3 size: 15 residues. DNA for the CDR3: TGTGCCAGCAGTCCCCAGCCAGGGTACAATCAGCCCCAGCATTTT. Translated, it gives CASSPQPGYNQPQHF.

This clone showed up many times. The gene calls are TRBV19 and TRBJ1-1; 8 bases map to TRBD1. The V gene's germline CDR1 is LNHDA and CDR2 SQIVND (reference sequence). CDR3 length: 14 amino acids. With 6 bases clipped from V and 3 bases from J, the junction kept 6 bases outside the gene matches. The CDR3: CASRKTGGDTEAFF. DNA for the CDR3: TGTGCCAGTAGAAAAACAGGGGGGGACACTGAAGCTTTCTTT.

The table lists this clone with many counts. The chain carries TRBV7-9 and TRBJ2-1, with D unresolved. This CDR3 comprises 18 residues. Germline CDR1 SEHNR, CDR2 FQNEAQ (reference sequence). The V gene lost 1 base and the J gene lost 6 bases, with 22 bases spanning the gap. The CDR3 DNA sequence: TGTGCCAGCAGCTTAGGTCGGTTCGGAGCGAAAGATCTCAATGAGCAGTTCTTC. Residues: CASSLGRFGAKDLNEQFF.

About this clone itself: A far larger clone is one nucleotide away, so this likely arose from a read error. The chain couples TRBV19 to TRBJ1-1, with a weak D call TRBD1 (5 bases). Germline loops: CDR1 LNHDA, CDR2 SQIVND (reference sequence). This CDR3 region has 10 residues. With 11 bases removed from V and 8 bases from J, the gap between germline ends came to 12 bases. The CDR3 reads CAVGHYEAFF. In DNA, the CDR3 is TGTGCCGTAGGACACTACGAAGCTTTCTTT. Variable domain in full (rest from reference TRBV19 and TRBJ1-1): DGGITQSPKYLFRKEGQNVTLSCEQNLNHDAMYWYRQDPGQGLRLIYYSQIVNDFQKGDIAEGYSVSREKKESFPLTVTSAQKNPTAFYLCAVGHYEAFFGQGTRLTVV.

This clone was observed many times. The chain employs TRBV18 and TRBJ2-2; tentatively, D is TRBD1 (5 bases). The CDR3 runs to 15 residues. V gave up 4 bases and J gave up 4 bases, with 13 bases separating them. CDR1 KGHSH and CDR2 LQKENI come from the germline V gene. CDR3 region: CASSLSQGTTGELFF. The DNA of the CDR3 is TGTGCCAGCTCACTTTCCCAGGGAACCACCGGGGAGCTGTTTTTT.

This clone showed up many times. V usage is TRBV5-4 and J usage is TRBJ1-6; weak D call: TRBD1 (6 bases). CDR3 size: 15 residues. CDR1 and CDR2 from the germline V gene are SGHNT and YYREEE (reference sequence). The V gene lost 4 bases and the J gene lost 4 bases, with 12 bases spanning the gap. The CDR3 nucleotides read TGTGCCAGCAGCCGCCGGGACACATATAATTCACCCCTCCACTTT. This gives the protein CASSRRDTYNSPLHF.

This clone occurred many times. The rearrangement uses TRBV5-1 and TRBJ1-1, with D tentatively TRBD1 (5 bases). V gave up 0 bases and J gave up 10 bases, with 31 bases separating them. In germline, CDR1 is SGHRS, CDR2 YFSETQ. This CDR3 has 19 residues. The CDR3 sequence is CASSLDESGPGHLEGIAFF. The CDR3, as DNA: TGCGCCAGCAGCTTGGACGAGTCCGGGCCAGGGCATTTGGAAGGAATAGCTTTCTTT.

This clone was counted at least ten times. A much larger clone lies one base from this, so it may be a read error. V is TRBV19 and J is TRBJ2-7, with 14 positions matching TRBD2. CDR1 LNHDA and CDR2 SQIVND come from the germline V gene (reference sequence). CDR3 length equals 15 residues. The CDR3 nucleotides read TGTGCCAGTAGTTTCGGGACTAGCGGGGGCTACGAGCGGTACTTC. Translated, it gives CASSFGTSGGYERYF.

This clone was counted many times. V is TRBV19 and J is TRBJ2-7; TRBD1 might be the D (7 bases). The germline V gene has CDR1 LNHDA and CDR2 SQIVND (reference sequence). V lost 4 bases to trimming and J lost 6 bases, with 19 bases between them. The CDR3 contains 15 residues. The CDR3 sequence: CASSSRTGQGGEQYF. CDR3 DNA sequence: TGTGCCAGTAGTAGCCGGACGGGTCAGGGGGGCGAGCAGTACTTC.

This clone has only a few counts. This sequence may be a read error, since a much larger clone differs from it by one base. CDR3 sequence (DNA): TGTGCCAGCAGTATGTTCTCGGGAGCCGGCTACGAGCAGTACTTC. This encodes CASSMFSGAGYEQYF. This chain connects TRBV6-1 to TRBJ2-7, with D possibly TRBD2 on 6 matching bases. This CDR3 has 15 residues. Deletions cut 5 bases from V and 3 bases from J, with 17 bases between. The V gene's germline CDR1 is MNHNS and CDR2 SASEGT.

This clone has at least ten counts. The CDR3 DNA follows: TGTGCCAGCAGTTTAAGATGGTCAGGAAACACCGGGGAGCTGTTTTTT. It specifies CASSLRWSGNTGELFF. The genes are TRBV27 and TRBJ2-2; D unclear. In germline, CDR1 is MNHEY, CDR2 SMNVEV (reference sequence). This CDR3 has 16 residues. V lost 2 bases and J 2 bases, leaving 12 bases between the germline ends.

The sample holds many counts of this clone. The chain couples TRBV10-3 to TRBJ2-1; TRBD2 matches 11 bases. V shed 6 bases, J shed 5 bases, and the junction held 6 bases outside the gene matches. Germline V gene lookup returns CDR1 ENHRY and CDR2 SYGVKD. There are 15 residues in the CDR3. The CDR3 coding sequence is TGTGCCATCAGGTCGGGACTAGCGGAACACAATGAGCAGTTCTTC. The encoded protein is CAIRSGLAEHNEQFF.

This clone was counted many times. The chain combines TRBV6-5 with TRBJ2-7, with 10 positions matching TRBD2. The CDR3 totals 14 residues. From germline, CDR1 is MNHEY and CDR2 SVGAGI. The V segment lost 5 bases and the J segment 4 bases; nucleotides outside the gene matches: 5. This CDR3 reads CASSTGLAAYEQYF. DNA of the CDR3: TGTGCCAGCAGTACTGGACTAGCGGCATACGAGCAGTACTTC.

There are a few counts of this clone. The rearrangement uses TRBV5-5 and TRBJ2-5; no clear D. The J call may be incorrect, as the DNA end agrees better with TRBJ2-7. The CDR3 totals 12 residues. Germline V gene lookup returns CDR1 SGHKS and CDR2 YYEKEE (reference sequence). The chain's CDR3 is CASSLGTHEQYF. Written as DNA, the CDR3 is TGTGCCAGCAGCTTGGGAACTCACGAGCAGTACTTC.